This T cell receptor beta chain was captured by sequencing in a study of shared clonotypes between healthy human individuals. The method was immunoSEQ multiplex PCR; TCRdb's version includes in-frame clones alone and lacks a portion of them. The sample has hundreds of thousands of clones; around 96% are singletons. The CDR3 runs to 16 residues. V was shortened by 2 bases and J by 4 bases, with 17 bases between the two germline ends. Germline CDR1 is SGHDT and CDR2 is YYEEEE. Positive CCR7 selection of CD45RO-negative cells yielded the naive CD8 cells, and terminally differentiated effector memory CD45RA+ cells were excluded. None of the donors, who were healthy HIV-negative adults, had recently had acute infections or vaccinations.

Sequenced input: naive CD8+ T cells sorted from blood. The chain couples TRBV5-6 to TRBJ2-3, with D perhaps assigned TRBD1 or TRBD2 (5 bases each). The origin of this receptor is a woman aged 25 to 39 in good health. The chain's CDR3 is CASSFPGAQRADTQYF. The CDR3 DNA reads TGTGCCAGCAGCTTTCCCGGGGCCCAAAGGGCAGATACGCAGTATTTT.